The sequence of this TCR beta chain was determined in a study of shared clonotypes between healthy human individuals. At the level of the study: A donor's plate count was three for CD4 naive and three for CD4 memory; CD8 naive had two and CD8 memory one. Findings and caveats of the study: Relative to memory subsets, naive subsets generally showed larger estimated richness. Across a handful of donors, naive CD4 shared around 5%, naive CD8 around 3.5%, memory CD4 roughly 2.1%, memory CD8 roughly 0.37%.

Methods used by the authors: Filtering differed since immunoSEQ provided only junctions, with no quality scores. The repertoire was sequenced with immunoSEQ multiplex PCR; TCRdb's copy has only in-frame clones and lacks some. The V and J calls and the clone size are those of that table, but D and trimming were determined from the DNA. Counted here are fewer than 850,000 clones, about 96% occurring once; the ten biggest clones make up about 0.22%. Positive CCR7 selection of CD45RO-negative cells yielded the naive CD8 cells, and terminally differentiated effector memory CD45RA+ cells were excluded. The germline V gene encodes CDR1 SEHNR and CDR2 FQNEAQ (reference sequence). This CDR3 contains 13 residues. V was shortened by 2 bases and J by 5 bases, with 7 bases between the two germline ends. A note on this clone: Its antigen is not known.

The clonotype was recovered from a man aged 25-45 years in good health. The sequenced sample was naive CD8+ T cells sorted from blood. The chain joins TRBV7-9 to TRBJ2-1, with unresolved D. The CDR3 DNA reads TGTGCCAGCAGCTTACCAGCTCACAATGAGCAGTTCTTC. This encodes CASSLPAHNEQFF.